This passage covers 18 T cell receptor beta chains from one sample sequenced in a study of CD4 and CD8 cells across lung adenocarcinoma regions. TCRdb reprocessed the PCR reads with MiXCR, giving one entry per CDR3 protein. The profile shows 3,400 or so distinct CDR3 sequences, roughly 61% of them singletons. Sequenced sample: CD4+ T cells from the center of a lung tumor. The receptors were gathered from a female donor with lung adenocarcinoma. The CD4 and CD8 labels of this study may be unreliable.

This clonotype showed up just a few times. V gene TRBV6-1 combines with J gene TRBJ2-4; D unresolved. V was cut by 3 bases and J by 1 base, with 16 bases left in between. The CDR3 length is 17 residues. Germline V gene data show CDR1 as MNHNS and CDR2 as SASEGT. CDR3 sequence reads: CASSEQQPRSAKNIQYF. The DNA of the CDR3 is TGTGCCAGCAGTGAGCAGCAACCAAGGAGTGCCAAAAACATTCAGTACTTC.

This chain connects TRBV7-2 to TRBJ2-1; the D gene is possibly TRBD2 (6 bases). CDR3 length equals 15 residues. Germline values: CDR1 SGHTA, CDR2 FQGNSA. V lost 1 base, J lost 2 bases, and 9 bases lay in between. CDR3 residues: CASSLDGGAYNEQFF. CDR3 bases: TGTGCCAGCAGCTTAGATGGCGGGGCCTACAATGAGCAGTTCTTC.

The chain links TRBV25-1 to TRBJ2-1; D gene unclear. Trimming took off 4 bases at V and 12 bases at J, with 13 bases between the two ends. The V gene's germline CDR1 is MGHDK and CDR2 SYGVNS. The CDR3 has 12 amino acids. The CDR3 sequence: CASSASKDMQFF. The CDR3 coding sequence is TGTGCCAGCAGTGCCAGCAAAGATATGCAGTTCTTC. The variable domain in full, with the rest retrieved from reference TRBV25-1 and TRBJ2-1, is EADIYQTPRYLVIGTGKKITLECSQTMGHDKMYWYQQDPGMELHLIHYSYGVNSTEKGDLSSESTVSRIRTEHFPLTLESARPSHTSQYLCASSASKDMQFFGPGTRLTVL.

The genes are TRBV25-1 and TRBJ2-4, with 8 bases identical to TRBD2. The ends lost 5 bases at V and 13 bases at J; junction bases unmatched: 16. This CDR3 region has 15 residues. Per the germline V gene, CDR1 is MGHDK and CDR2 is SYGVNS. CDR3 sequence: CASSTYGGAGDMQYF. DNA for the CDR3: TGTGCCAGCAGTACCTACGGGGGAGCGGGAGATATGCAGTACTTC.

About this clonotype: At one of its ends the junction is not consistent with the germline gene, which may arise from a read error. This chain connects TRBV27 to TRBJ2-4; D tentatively fits TRBD1 or TRBD2 (5 bases each). CDR1 is MNHEY and CDR2 is SMNVEV in the germline V gene (reference sequence). There are 13 residues in the CDR3. The CDR3 loop is CATGLRARNTQYF. For the CDR3, the DNA is TGTGCCACGGGGCTGAGGGCCAGAAACACGCAGTACTTT.

This clonotype was observed a handful of times. This sequence joins TRBV6-5 and TRBJ1-1; D unclear. Per germline, CDR1 MNHEY and CDR2 SVGAGI. Trimming took 6 bases from V and 1 from J, leaving 9 bases between them. The CDR3 runs 13 residues. In DNA form, the CDR3 reads TGTGCCAGCAGCTACGGAGGGAACACTGAAGCTTTCTTT. It is translated as CASSYGGNTEAFF.

The chain combines TRBV10-1 with TRBJ2-1; 7 positions match TRBD1. The J call could be wrong; TRBJ2-7 is a better fit for the DNA end. This CDR3 is built from 13 residues. Germline CDR1 is WNHNN and CDR2 is SYGVQD (reference sequence). The DNA of the CDR3 is TGCGCCAGCAGCCGGGACAGAAGTTACGAGCAGTACTTC. Protein sequence: CASSRDRSYEQYF.

By share, this clonotype ranks as medium-sized. This chain connects TRBV6-1 to TRBJ2-1, with TRBD2 matching over 7 bases. This CDR3 has 16 amino acids. Trimming removed 6 bases from V and 4 bases from J; junction bases left unmatched: 12. Germline loops: CDR1 MNHNS, CDR2 SASEGT. CDR3 nucleotides: TGTGCCAGCAGCCCGCTCGCCGGACTAGAATACAATGAGCAGTTCTTC. This gives the protein CASSPLAGLEYNEQFF.

CDR3 DNA: TGTGCCAGCATAGGGACAGGGTTGGCCAAAAACATTCAGTACTTC. Amino acids: CASIGTGLAKNIQYF. V usage is TRBV27 and J usage is TRBJ2-4; 9 positions match TRBD1. This CDR3 region has 15 residues. Germline assignment: CDR1 MNHEY and CDR2 SMNVEV (reference sequence). V shed 7 bases, J shed 1 base, and the junction held 5 bases outside the gene matches.

V is TRBV11-3 and J is TRBJ2-2; perhaps D is TRBD1 or TRBD2 (5 bases each). V lost 1 base and J 4 bases, leaving 7 bases between the germline ends. This CDR3 has 14 amino acids. Per germline, CDR1 SGHNT and CDR2 YENEEA. The CDR3 DNA reads as TGTGCCAGCAGCTTAGCTGGGGGCACCGGGGAGCTGTTTTTT. Its translation is CASSLAGGTGELFF.

This clonotype was detected a few times. The chain employs TRBV6-1 and TRBJ2-1; 7 bases line up with TRBD2. After removal of 6 bases from V and 13 bases from J, the junction contained 21 bases not matched to a gene. CDR1 MNHNS and CDR2 SASEGT come from the germline V gene. CDR3 length: 16 residues. In nucleotides, the CDR3 is TGTGCCAGCAGCGAGCCTTCGGGGGAGGGAGAAGAGACCCAGTTCTTC. This codes for CASSEPSGEGEETQFF.

This chain uses TRBV27 with TRBJ2-5; D is perhaps TRBD2 (5 bases). The J call may not be correct, given that the DNA end is closer to TRBJ2-7. The CDR3 contains 14 residues. Germline V gene lookup returns CDR1 MNHEY and CDR2 SMNVEV (reference sequence). The CDR3 nucleotides read TGTGCCAGCAGTTTACGAGGGAGAGGCTACGAGCAGTACTTC. It codes for CASSLRGRGYEQYF.

In regard to this clonotype: The junction departs from the called germline gene at one end, perhaps through a read error. The chain is built from TRBV6-1 and TRBJ2-3; 7 bases agree with TRBD2. The last part of the DNA fits TRBJ2-7 better; the J call may be wrong. Germline V gene data show CDR1 as MNHNS and CDR2 as SASEGT. The CDR3 runs to 14 residues. The CDR3, as DNA: TGTGCCAGGAGTGAGGCTAGCGGCCAAGATACGCAGTACTTC. The encoded protein is CARSEASGQDTQYF.

Sample share makes this clonotype medium-sized. The chain joins TRBV6-5 to TRBJ2-2, with 11 bases matching TRBD2. CDR1 is MNHEY and CDR2 is SVGAGI in the germline V gene. There are 17 residues in the CDR3. The ends lost 0 bases at V and 6 bases at J; junction bases unmatched: 6. CDR3: CASSYSLAGEVPGELFF. CDR3 bases: TGTGCCAGCAGTTACTCACTAGCGGGAGAAGTACCCGGGGAGCTGTTTTTT.

The gene calls are TRBV7-2 and TRBJ2-1; D is possibly TRBD1 (7 bases). Looked up from germline, CDR1 is SGHTA and CDR2 is FQGNSA. Trimming took off 4 bases at V and 10 bases at J, with 20 bases between the two ends. The CDR3 is 15 residues long. The chain's CDR3 is CASSSTGWERAEQFF. The CDR3 DNA sequence: TGTGCCAGCAGCTCGACAGGGTGGGAGCGGGCCGAGCAGTTCTTC.

By share, this clonotype counts as medium-sized (0.01 to 0.1%). CDR3 loop: CAISEGADGYNEQFF. The CDR3 DNA is TGTGCCATCAGTGAGGGAGCAGACGGCTACAATGAGCAGTTCTTC. V and J are TRBV10-3 and TRBJ2-1; D gene ambiguous. Germline-derived CDR1 and CDR2 are ENHRY and SYGVKD. The V and J ends lost 2 bases and 3 bases respectively, with 11 bases between them. The CDR3 is 15 amino acids.

The chain uses TRBV6-5 and TRBJ2-4, with TRBD1 matching over 8 bases. This CDR3 has 14 amino acids. V gave up 7 bases and J gave up 8 bases; unmatched junction bases: 10. CDR1 and CDR2 (germline): MNHEY, SVGAGI. CDR3 coding DNA: TGTGCCAGCAATTTCAGGGGGCGTTGGGACATTCAGTACTTC. This codes for CASNFRGRWDIQYF.

The table lists this clonotype with a few counts. V usage is TRBV6-1 and J usage is TRBJ2-1; the match to TRBD2 covers 10 bases. Per the germline V gene, CDR1 is MNHNS and CDR2 is SASEGT. The CDR3 totals 17 residues. Trimming at V came to 7 bases and at J to 9 bases, leaving 18 bases not matched to a gene. The CDR3 DNA reads TGTGCCAGCATCAGGACTAGCGGCCACCTGGGGCCCCCTGAGCAGTTCTTC. Amino acids: CASIRTSGHLGPPEQFF.